Each of the 27 T cell receptor beta chains below was sequenced from the same sample in a study of shared clonotypes between healthy human individuals (dated by TCRdb to about 2020). The library relied on the immunoSEQ multiplex PCR assay. TCRdb holds this immuneACCESS table with in-frame rearrangements only. Some clones are missing; in checked studies, unresolved V genes explain under half, and the rest has no known cause. Counted in this sample were about 2.4 million clones; over 85% of them appeared once. The biggest ten clones account for approximately 0.36% of the sample. The sequencing sample was made of naive CD4+ T cells from PBMCs. The sample's cell subset or site label is to be understood as: CD45RA+ positively selected. All receptors come from a man between 18 and 29 years old in good health. Some clones in this sample may be carry-over from other donors' samples.

The V gene is TRBV28, the J gene TRBJ1-1, with D perhaps matching TRBD1 (5 bases). V lost 11 bases and J lost 1, with 8 bases in between. The V gene's germline CDR1 is MDHEN and CDR2 SYDVKM. The CDR3 runs to 11 residues. This CDR3 is CAGGGNTEAFF. In DNA form, the CDR3 reads TGTGCCGGGGGGGGGAACACTGAAGCTTTCTTT. The whole variable domain, filled in from reference TRBV28 and TRBJ1-1, reads DVKVTQSSRYLVKRTGEKVFLECVQDMDHENMFWYRQDPGLGLRLIYFSYDVKMKEKGDIPEGYSVSREKKERFSLILESASTNQTSMYLCAGGGNTEAFFGQGTRLTVV.

This chain connects TRBV5-1 to TRBJ1-1, with D hard to call. CDR3 length equals 15 residues. V was trimmed by 3 bases and J by 1 base, leaving 13 bases between them. Germline V lookup: CDR1 SGHRS, CDR2 YFSETQ. The CDR3: CASSSLGGGNTEAFF. The CDR3, as DNA: TGCGCCAGCAGCTCCCTAGGCGGAGGGAACACTGAAGCTTTCTTT.

The chain combines TRBV19 with TRBJ2-1, with 8 positions matching TRBD2. Germline CDR1 is LNHDA and CDR2 is SQIVND (reference sequence). The junction had 7 bases not matched to a gene; V was cut back by 3 bases and J by 9 bases. The length of the CDR3 is 14 residues. The CDR3: CASSMGREAGEQFF. The CDR3 DNA reads as TGTGCCAGTAGTATGGGGCGGGAGGCAGGTGAGCAGTTCTTC.

With respect to this clone: Other DNA sequences in this sample translate to the same CDR3. CDR3 nucleotide sequence: TGCGCCAGCAGCTTTTACGGCGGGCAGCCCCAGCATTTT. It yields the protein CASSFYGGQPQHF. This chain connects TRBV5-1 to TRBJ1-5, with D uncertain. Germline V lookup: CDR1 SGHRS, CDR2 YFSETQ. V was clipped by 2 bases and J by 7 bases, with 10 bases between them. The CDR3 is made up of 13 amino acids.

This sequence joins TRBV7-8 and TRBJ2-5; 8 bases agree with TRBD1. Trimming removed 5 bases from V and 4 bases from J; junction bases left unmatched: 12. The CDR3 loop spans 16 amino acids. Germline V gives CDR1 SGHVS, CDR2 FQNEAQ. The chain's CDR3 is CASSPRTGYSGETQYF. The DNA for the CDR3 is TGTGCCAGCAGCCCCCGGACAGGGTATTCGGGAGAGACCCAGTACTTC.

This clone was counted once. The V call is TRBV7-8, the J call TRBJ2-1; 13 bases are a match to TRBD2. This CDR3 has 17 amino acids. Looked up from germline, CDR1 is SGHVS and CDR2 is FQNEAQ. The J segment lost 4 bases and the V segment lost 4 bases, leaving 7 bases of the junction unmatched. CDR3 in DNA: TGTGCCAGCAGCTCTAGACCGGGACTAGCGGGGTACAATGAGCAGTTCTTC. Translating it yields CASSSRPGLAGYNEQFF.

V usage is TRBV6-5 and J usage is TRBJ1-1; TRBD1 agrees at 7 bases. The CDR3 extends over 15 amino acids. Unmatched junction bases numbered 7, after V lost 6 bases and J lost 0 bases. Germline V CDR1 and CDR2: MNHEY, SVGAGI. The CDR3 loop reads CASSQQQGLNTEAFF. The CDR3, as DNA: TGTGCCAGCAGCCAACAACAGGGGCTGAACACTGAAGCTTTCTTT.

The count of this clone is one. V usage is TRBV7-2 and J usage is TRBJ1-1, with 8 positions matching TRBD1. V shed 3 bases and J 1 base; nucleotides not matched to a gene: 7. CDR1 and CDR2 (germline): SGHTA, FQGNSA. This CDR3 contains 16 residues. CDR3 amino acids: CASSFSPGTGNTEAFF. Here the CDR3 DNA reads TGTGCCAGCAGCTTTAGTCCCGGGACAGGGAACACTGAAGCTTTCTTT.

The chain's CDR3 is CASSFIAGEQFF. The CDR3 DNA reads as TGTGCCAGCAGCTTTATAGCGGGAGAGCAGTTCTTC. The chain links TRBV7-2 to TRBJ2-1; 8 nucleotides line up with TRBD2. V lost 3 bases to trimming and J lost 10 bases; unmatched junction nucleotides: 2. The CDR3 consists of 12 residues. Germline V CDR1 and CDR2: SGHTA, FQGNSA.

The chain carries TRBV6-5 and TRBJ1-2; D gene ambiguous. The length of the CDR3 is 15 residues. Germline CDR1 and CDR2: MNHEY and SVGAGI. Trimming shortened V by 2 bases and J by 4 bases, and 14 bases separated the two germline ends. Written as DNA, the CDR3 is TGTGCCAGCAGTTACCGATGGCGGGGTACCTATGGCTACACCTTC. This sequence encodes CASSYRWRGTYGYTF.

The count of this clone is one. Other DNA sequences from this sample encode an identical CDR3 as well. V usage is TRBV5-1 and J usage is TRBJ1-1; the D is unclear. Germline CDR1 and CDR2: SGHRS and YFSETQ. Trimming shortened V by 0 bases and J by 1 base, and 1 base separated the two germline ends. The CDR3 totals 12 residues. The CDR3 loop is CASSLANTEAFF. As DNA, the CDR3 is TGCGCCAGCAGCTTGGCGAACACTGAAGCTTTCTTT.

This chain links TRBV10-2 with TRBJ2-5; D is perhaps TRBD2 (5 bases). The V end was cut by 3 bases, the J end by 5 bases, with 13 bases between. Germline CDR1 reads WSHSY; CDR2 reads SAAADI. This CDR3 has 14 amino acids. CDR3 amino acids: CASSDSRRWETQYF. The CDR3, as DNA: TGCGCCAGCAGTGATTCGAGGAGGTGGGAGACCCAGTACTTC.

The chain carries TRBV6-1 and TRBJ2-7, with 9 bases identical to TRBD2. This CDR3 has 14 amino acids. Germline trimming cut 7 bases from V and 6 bases from J; bases unmatched to any gene: 10. The germline V gene has CDR1 MNHNS and CDR2 SASEGT. CDR3 sequence: CASKIGTSRLEQYF. In DNA, the CDR3 is TGTGCCAGCAAAATCGGGACTAGCAGACTCGAGCAGTACTTC.

This chain links TRBV28 with TRBJ1-1, with D hard to call. Germline V gene data show CDR1 as MDHEN and CDR2 as SYDVKM. The CDR3 extends over 14 amino acids. V was pared by 10 bases and J by 10 bases, with 25 bases between. The CDR3 region has the DNA TGTGCCACCACACTGGAATTGGGCCGCGTCAGAGCTTTCTTT. Its protein is CATTLELGRVRAFF.

This chain links TRBV4-1 with TRBJ1-5; perhaps TRBD1 as D (6 bases). Trimming removed 0 bases at V and 7 bases at J, with 16 bases between. Germline CDR1 is MGHRA and CDR2 is YSYEKL. The CDR3 runs to 16 residues. DNA for the CDR3: TGCGCCAGCAGCCAAGACAACACGGGGGCAGGGCAGCCCCAGCATTTT. Translated, it gives CASSQDNTGAGQPQHF.

The chain combines TRBV7-2 with TRBJ2-4; 7 bases align to TRBD1. The V and J ends lost 1 base and 5 bases, in that order; junction bases with no gene match: 5. The germline V gene encodes CDR1 SGHTA and CDR2 FQGNSA. The CDR3 contains 15 residues. The CDR3 region is CASSLVGTAENIQYF. For the CDR3, the DNA is TGTGCCAGCAGCTTAGTAGGGACAGCTGAAAACATTCAGTACTTC.

Only one count was recorded for this clone. V usage is TRBV29-1 and J usage is TRBJ2-1, with TRBD2 matching 7 bases. This CDR3 comprises 13 residues. J gave up 4 bases and V 8 bases, and 8 bases lay outside the gene matches. Germline V gives CDR1 SQVTM, CDR2 ANQGSEA. The CDR3 loop reads CSSRGSLYNEQFF. The CDR3 nucleotides read TGCAGCTCCCGCGGGAGCTTATACAATGAGCAGTTCTTC.

This clone was recorded once. This chain links TRBV9 with TRBJ2-7; D is ambiguous. The germline V gene encodes CDR1 SGDLS and CDR2 YYNGEE. The CDR3 is 15 residues long. The germline V and J ends were trimmed by 0 bases and 4 bases, with 14 bases remaining between them. CDR3 bases: TGTGCCAGCAGCGTAGGGCCCCCCGGCACTTACGAGCAGTACTTC. It codes for CASSVGPPGTYEQYF.

This rearrangement joins TRBV10-3 to TRBJ2-1; 7 nucleotides match TRBD2. This CDR3 contains 13 residues. V shed 2 bases and J 7 bases; nucleotides not matched to a gene: 2. Germline V lookup: CDR1 ENHRY, CDR2 SYGVKD. The CDR3 DNA sequence: TGTGCCATCAGTGAGGGACTAGAAAATGAGCAGTTCTTC. Translated, it gives CAISEGLENEQFF.

The chain combines TRBV25-1 with TRBJ1-4; no clear D gene. Germline-derived CDR1 and CDR2 are MGHDK and SYGVNS. The length of the CDR3 is 14 residues. Trimming removed 3 bases from V and 8 bases from J, with 13 bases in between. The CDR3 DNA reads as TGTGCCAGCAGTGAGTCACGCGGGCCGGAAAAACTGTTTTTT. It translates to CASSESRGPEKLFF.

The chain combines TRBV5-5 with TRBJ1-5; a possible D gene is TRBD1 (5 bases). Trimming cost V 4 bases and J 6 bases, with 17 bases left between them. The CDR3 covers 15 residues. Germline loops: CDR1 SGHKS, CDR2 YYEKEE (reference sequence). The CDR3 here is CASSENSPGVQPQHF. The DNA of the CDR3 is TGTGCCAGCAGCGAAAACTCGCCGGGGGTTCAGCCCCAGCATTTT.

The rearrangement joins TRBV7-3 to TRBJ2-7; TRBD2 aligns across 13 bases. This CDR3 is built from 16 residues. Germline CDR1 SGHTA, CDR2 FQGTGA. The ends lost 2 bases at V and 4 bases at J; junction bases unmatched: 5. The CDR3 region is CASSLGTSGNRYEQYF. In DNA, the CDR3 is TGTGCCAGCAGCTTAGGGACTAGCGGGAACCGGTACGAGCAGTACTTC.

The chain employs TRBV5-1 and TRBJ2-7; tentatively, D is TRBD1 (7 bases). This CDR3 is built from 14 residues. Per germline, CDR1 SGHRS and CDR2 YFSETQ. V lost 4 bases and J 0 bases, leaving 11 bases between the germline ends. The CDR3 bases are TGCGCCAGCAGCCCCCAGGGGGGCTCCTACGAGCAGTACTTC. Protein product: CASSPQGGSYEQYF.

The rearrangement links TRBV15 to TRBJ1-3; D gene ambiguous. Trimming took off 0 bases at V and 2 bases at J, with 8 bases between the two ends. CDR1 is LNHNV and CDR2 is YYDKDF in the germline V gene (reference sequence). The CDR3 has 15 residues. The CDR3 DNA sequence: TGTGCCACCAGCAGAGACAGAACCCCTGGAAACACCATATATTTT. Translating it yields CATSRDRTPGNTIYF.

This chain links TRBV10-2 with TRBJ1-4, with TRBD1 matching 10 bases. Germline CDR1 and CDR2: WSHSY and SAAADI. The CDR3 is 15 residues long. V lost 7 bases and J lost 4; bases outside the gene matches: 6. The CDR3 nucleotides read TGCGCCAGCATGCCGGGACAGGGGAATAATGAAAAACTGTTTTTT. As protein: CASMPGQGNNEKLFF.

In this sample, this clone turned up once. J is TRBJ2-7 and V is TRBV7-9; 9 bases agree with TRBD2. Germline lookup yields CDR1 SEHNR and CDR2 FQNEAQ (reference sequence). The CDR3 loop spans 19 amino acids. V shed 5 bases and J 2 bases; nucleotides not matched to a gene: 19. This CDR3 reads CASSPVITWASGNPYEQYF. DNA of the CDR3: TGTGCCAGCAGCCCCGTGATCACGTGGGCTAGCGGGAACCCCTACGAGCAGTACTTC.

The chain uses TRBV19 and TRBJ2-3; perhaps D is TRBD1 or TRBD2 (6 bases each). Per germline, CDR1 LNHDA and CDR2 SQIVND (reference sequence). CDR3 size: 16 residues. V lost 2 bases and J lost 2, with 14 bases in between. CDR3 DNA sequence: TGTGCCAGTAGTATATCGGCCGGGGGCTTCACAGATACGCAGTATTTT. This encodes CASSISAGGFTDTQYF.